What follows are 6 T cell receptor beta chains derived from one specimen sequenced in a study of cytomegalovirus exposure and HLA in healthy donors. Both 60 Vbeta primers and 13 Jbeta primers went into the PCR. Data came from immunoSEQ multiplex PCR; TCRdb stores just in-frame clones and leaves some out. The sample contains some 110,000 clones, 76% of which appear only once. The sample comprised PBMCs. The source of these receptors is a man between 45 and 60 years old in good health and CMV-seronegative.

This chain connects TRBV2 to TRBJ1-2; D is possibly TRBD1 (6 bases). The CDR3 is 14 residues long. V was clipped by 7 bases and J by 2 bases, with 14 bases between them. The V gene's germline CDR1 is SNHLY and CDR2 FYNNEI. CDR3 bases: TGTGCCAGCATCATGGGGGCCCGGAACTATGGCTACACCTTC. This codes for CASIMGARNYGYTF.

V is TRBV7-7 and J is TRBJ2-3; TRBD1 matches at 10 bases. This CDR3 spans 14 amino acids. Germline values: CDR1 SSHAT, CDR2 FNYEAQ (reference sequence). V trimming: 5 bases; J trimming: 5 bases; junction bases outside the gene matches: 4. CDR3 nucleotides: TGTGCCAGCAGCGTCCGGGACAGGGGAGATACGCAGTATTTT. Translated: CASSVRDRGDTQYF.

This chain joins TRBV5-4 and TRBJ2-5; 9 bases align to TRBD1. There are 15 residues in the CDR3. Per the germline V gene, CDR1 is SGHNT and CDR2 is YYREEE (reference sequence). The ends lost 4 bases at V and 5 bases at J; junction bases unmatched: 9. The chain's CDR3 is CASSLDRGLTETQYF. The DNA for the CDR3 is TGTGCCAGCAGCCTCGACAGGGGGTTGACGGAGACCCAGTACTTC.

V gene TRBV6-5 combines with J gene TRBJ1-6; D might be TRBD1 (6 bases). Trimming took off 9 bases at V and 0 bases at J, with 9 bases between the two ends. The CDR3 has 14 amino acids. Per germline, CDR1 MNHEY and CDR2 SVGAGI. This CDR3 reads CARGTISYNSPLHF. CDR3 DNA sequence: TGTGCCAGGGGGACAATCTCCTATAATTCACCCCTCCACTTT.

The CDR3 DNA reads as TGTGCCAGCAGTTTCAGCGGGCTAGCCAAAAACATTCAGTACTTC. Protein: CASSFSGLAKNIQYF. This chain links TRBV28 with TRBJ2-4, with D perhaps TRBD2 (6 bases). This CDR3 has 15 amino acids. Deletions cut 3 bases from V and 0 bases from J, with 9 bases between. The germline gives CDR1 MDHEN, CDR2 SYDVKM.

This clone was counted a few times. This sample includes further DNA sequences coding for the same CDR3. The chain is built from TRBV6-1 and TRBJ1-2; a possible D gene is TRBD1 (5 bases). This CDR3 region has 18 residues. With 4 bases removed from V and 1 base from J, the gap between germline ends came to 22 bases. Germline lookup yields CDR1 MNHNS and CDR2 SASEGT. The DNA of the CDR3 is TGTGCCAGCAGTGGGGGGGATACTCAAAGGCCGATTAACTATGGCTACACCTTC. Encoded protein: CASSGGDTQRPINYGYTF.